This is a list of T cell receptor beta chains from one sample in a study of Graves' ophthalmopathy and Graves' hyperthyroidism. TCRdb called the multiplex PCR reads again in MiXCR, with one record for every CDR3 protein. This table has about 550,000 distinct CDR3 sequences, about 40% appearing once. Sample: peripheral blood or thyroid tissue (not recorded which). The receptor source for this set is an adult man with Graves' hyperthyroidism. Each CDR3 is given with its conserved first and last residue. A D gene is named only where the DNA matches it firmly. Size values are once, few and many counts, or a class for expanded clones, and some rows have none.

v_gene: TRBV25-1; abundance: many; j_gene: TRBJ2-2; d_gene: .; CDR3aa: CATQIRLGELFF; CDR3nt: TGTGCCACCCAAATCAGGCTCGGGGAGCTGTTTTTT
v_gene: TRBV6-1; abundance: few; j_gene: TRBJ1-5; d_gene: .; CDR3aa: CASSLTYGGNNQPQHF; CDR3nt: TGTGCCAGCAGTCTAACATACGGGGGGAACAATCAGCCCCAGCATTTT
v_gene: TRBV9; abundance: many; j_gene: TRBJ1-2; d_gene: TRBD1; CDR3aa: CASSDTGQGADGYTF; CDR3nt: TGTGCCAGCAGCGACACGGGACAGGGGGCAGATGGCTACACCTTC
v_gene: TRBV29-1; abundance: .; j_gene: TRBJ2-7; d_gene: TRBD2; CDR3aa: CSVVLAGAPYEQYF; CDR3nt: TGCAGCGTCGTACTAGCGGGGGCGCCCTACGAGCAGTACTTC
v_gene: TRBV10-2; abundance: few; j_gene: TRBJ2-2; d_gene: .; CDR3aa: CASSAFGGTGELFF; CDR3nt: TGCGCCAGCAGTGCTTTCGGGGGAACCGGGGAGCTGTTTTTT
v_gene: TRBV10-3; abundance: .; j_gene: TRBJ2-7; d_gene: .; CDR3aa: CAISVSSYEQYF; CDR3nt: TGTGCCATCAGTGTAAGCTCCTACGAGCAGTACTTC
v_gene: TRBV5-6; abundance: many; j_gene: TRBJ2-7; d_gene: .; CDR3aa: CASSFTPSPDEQYF; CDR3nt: TGTGCCAGCAGCTTTACCCCTTCCCCGGACGAGCAGTACTTC
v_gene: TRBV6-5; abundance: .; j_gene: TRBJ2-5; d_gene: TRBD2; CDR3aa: CATMGSSGGTQETQYF; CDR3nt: TGTGCCACCATGGGGAGTAGCGGGGGGACACAAGAGACCCAGTACTTC
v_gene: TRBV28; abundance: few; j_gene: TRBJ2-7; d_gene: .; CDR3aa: CASSSGYGSYEQYF; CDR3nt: TGTGCCAGCAGTTCAGGGTACGGCTCCTACGAGCAGTACTTC
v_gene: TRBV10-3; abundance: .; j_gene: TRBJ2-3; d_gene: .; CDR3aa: CAISEWGGLNTQYF; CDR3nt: TGTGCCATCAGTGAGTGGGGGGGCCTTAATACGCAGTATTTT
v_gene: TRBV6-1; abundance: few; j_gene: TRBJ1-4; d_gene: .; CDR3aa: CASSGSWGTSNEKLFF; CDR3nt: TGTGCCAGCAGTGGGAGTTGGGGGACATCTAATGAAAAACTGTTTTTT
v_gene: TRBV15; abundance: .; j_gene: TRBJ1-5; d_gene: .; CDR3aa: CATSRDLGHNQPQHF; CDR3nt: TGTGCCACCAGCAGAGATCTCGGGCACAATCAGCCCCAGCATTTT
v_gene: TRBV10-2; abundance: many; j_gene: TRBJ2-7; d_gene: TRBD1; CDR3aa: CASSSSQGASAYEQYF; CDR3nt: TGCGCCAGCAGTTCCTCCCAGGGGGCGAGCGCCTACGAGCAGTACTTC
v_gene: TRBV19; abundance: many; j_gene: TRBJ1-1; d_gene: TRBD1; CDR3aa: CASQGQGETEAFF; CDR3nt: TGTGCCAGCCAGGGACAGGGGGAAACTGAAGCTTTCTTT
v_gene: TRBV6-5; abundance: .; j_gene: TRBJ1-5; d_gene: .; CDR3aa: CASRPLEGQPQHF; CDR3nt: TGTGCCAGCAGGCCACTAGAGGGTCAGCCCCAGCATTTT
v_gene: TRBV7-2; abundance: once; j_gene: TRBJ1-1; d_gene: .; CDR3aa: CASGLVNTEAFF; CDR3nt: TGTGCCAGCGGCTTAGTGAACACTGAAGCTTTCTTT
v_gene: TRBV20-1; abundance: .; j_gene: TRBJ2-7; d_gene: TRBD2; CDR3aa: CSARTMVAGGYVTYEQYF; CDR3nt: TGCAGTGCTAGAACGATGGTAGCGGGGGGGTACGTGACTTACGAGCAGTACTTC
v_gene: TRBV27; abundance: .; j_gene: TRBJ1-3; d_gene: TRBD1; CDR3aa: CASSLSGGGHTIYF; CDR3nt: TGTGCCAGCAGTTTATCAGGGGGCGGACACACCATATATTTT
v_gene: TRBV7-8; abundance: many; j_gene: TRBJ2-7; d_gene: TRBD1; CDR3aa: CASSLGAGGTGGYEQYF; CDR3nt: TGTGCCAGCAGCTTAGGAGCGGGTGGGACAGGGGGCTACGAGCAGTACTTC
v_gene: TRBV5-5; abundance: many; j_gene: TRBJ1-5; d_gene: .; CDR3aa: CASTSWDGLGYQPQHF; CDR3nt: TGTGCCAGCACCTCCTGGGACGGTCTGGGGTATCAGCCCCAGCATTTT
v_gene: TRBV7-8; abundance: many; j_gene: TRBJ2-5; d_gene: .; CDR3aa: CASSLAGPGETQYF; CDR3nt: TGTGCCAGCAGCTTAGCCGGGCCTGGGGAGACCCAGTACTTC
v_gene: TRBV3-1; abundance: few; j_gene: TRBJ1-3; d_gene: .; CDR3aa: CASSQGVDSGNTIYF; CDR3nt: TGTGCCAGCAGCCAAGGGGTTGACTCTGGAAACACCATATATTTT
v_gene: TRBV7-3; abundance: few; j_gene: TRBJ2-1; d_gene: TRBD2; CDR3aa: CASSSTSGGGNEQFF; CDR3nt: TGTGCCAGCAGCTCGACTAGCGGGGGGGGCAATGAGCAGTTCTTC
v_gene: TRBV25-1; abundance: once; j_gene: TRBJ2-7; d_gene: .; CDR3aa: CASSEETDSTRYEQYF; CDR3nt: TGTGCCAGCAGTGAAGAAACGGACAGCACCCGTTACGAGCAGTACTTC
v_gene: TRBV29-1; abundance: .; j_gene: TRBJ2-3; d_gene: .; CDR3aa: CSVSQDSTDTQYF; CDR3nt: TGCAGCGTGAGCCAGGACAGCACAGATACGCAGTATTTT
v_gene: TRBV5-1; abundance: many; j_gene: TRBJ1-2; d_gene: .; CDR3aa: CASSLVRGHGYTF; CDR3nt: TGCGCCAGCAGCTTGGTTCGTGGGCATGGCTACACCTTC
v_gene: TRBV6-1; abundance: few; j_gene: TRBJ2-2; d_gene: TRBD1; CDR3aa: CASSLLGQGAFGELFF; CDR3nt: TGTGCCAGCAGCTTATTGGGACAGGGGGCGTTCGGGGAGCTGTTTTTT
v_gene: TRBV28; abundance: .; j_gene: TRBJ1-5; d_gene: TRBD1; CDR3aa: CASSRTGGINQPQHF; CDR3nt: TGTGCCAGCAGTAGGACAGGGGGCATCAATCAGCCCCAGCATTTT
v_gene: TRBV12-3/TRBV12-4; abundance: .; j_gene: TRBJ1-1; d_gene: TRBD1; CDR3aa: CATTPRDRRPNTEAFF; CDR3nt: TGTGCCACTACCCCCCGGGACAGGAGACCGAACACTGAAGCTTTCTTT
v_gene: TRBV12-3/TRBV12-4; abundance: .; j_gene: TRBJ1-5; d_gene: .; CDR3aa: CASSPDSTYEQYFGHF; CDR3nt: .
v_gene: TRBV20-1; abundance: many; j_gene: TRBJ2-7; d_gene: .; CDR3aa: CSARALWEADGVEQYF; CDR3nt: TGCAGTGCTAGAGCCCTGTGGGAGGCGGACGGCGTCGAGCAGTACTTC
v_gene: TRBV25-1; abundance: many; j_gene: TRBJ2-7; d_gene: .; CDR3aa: CASSGGAYEQYF; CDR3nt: TGTGCCAGCAGTGGGGGGGCCTACGAGCAGTACTTC
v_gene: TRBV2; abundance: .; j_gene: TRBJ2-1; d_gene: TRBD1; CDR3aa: CASSVLTGWAYNEQFF; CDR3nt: TGTGCCAGCAGTGTTCTGACAGGGTGGGCGTACAATGAGCAGTTCTTC